The 27 T cell receptor beta chains reported below all come from one sample, sequenced in a study of control samples from healthy donors and cancer patients. Only in-frame clones appear in the TCRdb table, and some are missing; sequencing was by immunoSEQ multiplex PCR. The table lists some 120,000 clones, around nine tenths of them singletons, with approximately 2.7% in the top ten. Sequenced input: blood. All receptors come from a man between 18 and 29 years old in good health.

The chain recombines TRBV5-1 with TRBJ2-5; TRBD2 aligns across 8 bases. From germline, CDR1 is SGHRS and CDR2 YFSETQ. CDR3 length: 16 residues. The ends lost 4 bases at V and 1 base at J; junction bases unmatched: 9. The CDR3 DNA reads TGCGCCAGCAGCCCTCAGCGGGGGTACCTCCAAGAGACCCAGTACTTC. Its protein is CASSPQRGYLQETQYF.

The rearrangement joins TRBV7-9 to TRBJ1-2, with 7 bases fitting TRBD1. Trimming removed 6 bases from V and 4 bases from J; junction bases left unmatched: 8. CDR1 and CDR2 from the germline V gene are SEHNR and FQNEAQ (reference sequence). CDR3 length: 14 amino acids. The CDR3 DNA reads TGTGCCAGCAGACGACCAGGGGGAATCTATGGCTACACCTTC. As protein: CASRRPGGIYGYTF.

The chain carries TRBV27 and TRBJ2-1; 11 bases agree with TRBD2. Germline CDR1 is MNHEY and CDR2 is SMNVEV (reference sequence). The CDR3 is 16 amino acids. With V trimmed by 2 bases and J by 8 bases, 8 bases remained unmatched. CDR3 nucleotide sequence: TGTGCCAGCAGTTTAGTGCAGCTAGCGGGAGGTCATGAGCAGTTCTTC. It encodes CASSLVQLAGGHEQFF.

The rearrangement uses TRBV30 and TRBJ2-1; D tentatively fits TRBD1 or TRBD2 (5 bases each). The CDR3 is 14 residues long. CDR1 is GTSNPN and CDR2 is SVGIG in the germline V gene (reference sequence). Between the trimmed V and J ends, which lost 2 bases and 3 bases, there was a span of 11 bases. The CDR3 loop reads CAWSYVGDYNEQFF. CDR3 DNA sequence: TGTGCCTGGAGTTATGTGGGGGACTACAATGAGCAGTTCTTC. Supplemented by reference TRBV30 and TRBJ2-1, the full variable domain reads SQTIHQWPATLVQPVGSPLSLECTVEGTSNPNLYWYRQAAGRGLQLLFYSVGIGQISSEVPQNLSASRPQDRQFILSSKKLLLSDSGFYLCAWSYVGDYNEQFFGPGTRLTVL.

CDR3 region: CASSEQQGSEKLFF. The DNA of the CDR3 is TGTGCCAGCAGTGAGCAACAGGGGAGTGAAAAACTGTTTTTT. This chain connects TRBV2 to TRBJ1-4, with TRBD1 matching over 7 bases. The trim removed 3 bases at V and 7 bases at J, leaving 5 bases unmatched. The length of the CDR3 is 14 residues. Germline V gene sequence: CDR1 SNHLY, CDR2 FYNNEI. The whole variable domain, remainder taken from reference TRBV2 and TRBJ1-4, is EPEVTQTPSHQVTQMGQEVILRCVPISNHLYFYWYRQILGQKVEFLVSFYNNEISEKSEIFDDQFSVERPDGSNFTLKIRSTKLEDSAMYFCASSEQQGSEKLFFGSGTQLSVL.

The chain combines TRBV15 with TRBJ2-1; D remains unclear. Per the germline V gene, CDR1 is LNHNV and CDR2 is YYDKDF (reference sequence). This CDR3 has 14 residues. The V and J ends lost 2 bases and 4 bases respectively, with 9 bases between them. The CDR3 reads CATSRLPAYNEQFF. CDR3 nucleotides: TGTGCCACCAGCAGACTGCCCGCTTACAATGAGCAGTTCTTC.

The gene calls are TRBV13 and TRBJ1-2; no clear D gene. Per germline, CDR1 PRHDT and CDR2 FYEKMQ (reference sequence). V lost 5 bases and J 0 bases, leaving 7 bases between the germline ends. CDR3 length equals 13 residues. The CDR3 sequence: CASSITANYGYTF. CDR3 coding DNA: TGTGCCAGCAGCATCACAGCTAACTATGGCTACACCTTC.

The rearrangement links TRBV5-1 to TRBJ2-5; TRBD1 might be the D (6 bases). V lost 3 bases and J lost 5, with 11 bases in between. This CDR3 is 13 amino acids long. Germline lookup yields CDR1 SGHRS and CDR2 YFSETQ. CDR3 in DNA: TGCGCCAGCAGCTACAGGGTAGGGGAGACCCAGTACTTC. Amino acid sequence: CASSYRVGETQYF.

This clone was seen a few times. The chain joins TRBV28 to TRBJ1-1; D is perhaps TRBD1 (5 bases). Germline CDR1 and CDR2: MDHEN and SYDVKM. V was clipped by 6 bases and J by 2 bases, with 16 bases between them. The CDR3 extends over 15 amino acids. The CDR3 protein is CASSWGGRGNTEAFF. As DNA, the CDR3 is TGTGCCAGCAGCTGGGGGGGTCGGGGTAACACTGAAGCTTTCTTT.

This chain joins TRBV18 and TRBJ2-2; 14 nucleotides line up with TRBD2. The CDR3 contains 16 residues. Germline V lookup: CDR1 KGHSH, CDR2 LQKENI. Trimming removed 3 bases from V and 4 bases from J; junction bases left unmatched: 1. In DNA form, the CDR3 reads TGTGCCAGCTCACCGGGACTAGCGGGGGCCACCGGGGAGCTGTTTTTT. Its protein product is CASSPGLAGATGELFF.

The V and J genes are TRBV5-4 and TRBJ2-3; D gene unclear. V lost 3 bases and J lost 4, with 15 bases in between. Germline values: CDR1 SGHNT, CDR2 YYREEE (reference sequence). The CDR3 length is 15 residues. CDR3 sequence reads: CASSSAARYADTQYF. In DNA, the CDR3 is TGTGCCAGCAGCTCGGCAGCGAGGTACGCAGATACGCAGTATTTT.

This chain links TRBV7-3 with TRBJ1-4; no clear D gene. V was cut by 4 bases and J by 4 bases, with 34 bases left in between. The CDR3 sequence is 22 residues long. CDR1 and CDR2 from the germline V gene are SGHTA and FQGTGA. In DNA form, the CDR3 reads TGTGCCAGCAGCTCCCAAGTAACAGTATGTCGTCAGTGGAGTCGCCTTAATGAAAAACTGTTTTTT. Translation: CASSSQVTVCRQWSRLNEKLFF.

The chain couples TRBV10-3 to TRBJ1-5; D call uncertain. Between the trimmed V and J ends, which lost 2 bases and 4 bases, there was a span of 9 bases. Germline CDR1 is ENHRY and CDR2 is SYGVKD. CDR3 length: 14 residues. CDR3 in DNA: TGTGCCATCAGTGAGGCCGGCAGTAATCAGCCCCAGCATTTT. Protein: CAISEAGSNQPQHF.

This clone was counted once. The chain combines TRBV5-1 with TRBJ1-2, with 11 bases that match TRBD1. Germline assignment: CDR1 SGHRS and CDR2 YFSETQ. Trimming took 3 bases from V and 7 from J; bases not matched to a gene: 5. The CDR3 length is 14 residues. CDR3 protein: CASSSGQGARGYTF. In DNA, the CDR3 is TGCGCCAGCAGCTCAGGACAGGGGGCGCGTGGCTACACCTTC.

V and J are TRBV9 and TRBJ1-4, with D tentatively TRBD1 (6 bases). The CDR3 runs 13 residues. The V and J ends lost 6 bases and 8 bases respectively, with 14 bases between them. CDR1 and CDR2 from the germline V gene are SGDLS and YYNGEE. The CDR3 reads CASNKNTGEKLFF. DNA for the CDR3: TGTGCCAGCAACAAAAATACAGGGGAAAAACTGTTTTTT.

The rearrangement uses TRBV28 and TRBJ1-5, with D maybe TRBD1 (5 bases). The CDR3 extends over 14 amino acids. Germline CDR1 and CDR2: MDHEN and SYDVKM. V shed 6 bases and J shed 7 bases, with 16 bases lying between them. The CDR3 nucleotides are TGTGCCAGCAGCGCGGGGGGGACGGGCCAGCCCCAGCATTTT. It yields the protein CASSAGGTGQPQHF.

The chain has TRBV6-4 and TRBJ1-2; TRBD1 aligns across 8 bases. The CDR3 runs to 13 residues. Germline CDR1 is MRHNA and CDR2 is SNTAGT. Losses at the gene ends were 6 bases for V and 6 bases for J; bases not matched to a gene: 6. CDR3 sequence: CASRGQGFDGYTF. CDR3 bases: TGTGCCAGCAGAGGACAGGGTTTTGATGGCTACACCTTC.

This chain links TRBV6-5 with TRBJ2-1, with D uncertain. Trimming removed 5 bases from V and 4 bases from J, with 9 bases in between. Germline-derived CDR1 and CDR2 are MNHEY and SVGAGI. The CDR3 consists of 13 residues. DNA for the CDR3: TGTGCCAGCAGTAATGATGGGTACAATGAGCAGTTCTTC. This translates into CASSNDGYNEQFF.

The rearrangement links TRBV7-2 to TRBJ1-2, with 11 bases fitting TRBD1. The length of the CDR3 is 15 residues. CDR1 is SGHTA and CDR2 is FQGNSA in the germline V gene. V gave up 5 bases and J gave up 4 bases; unmatched junction bases: 6. CDR3 coding DNA: TGTGCCAGCAGCCCGCGGACAGGGGGCAGCTATGGCTACACCTTC. As protein: CASSPRTGGSYGYTF.

A single count supports this clone. The rearrangement links TRBV5-1 to TRBJ2-7; possible D gene TRBD2, 5 bases. The V end lost 0 bases, the J end lost 7 bases, and 20 bases lay between the germline ends. Looked up from germline, CDR1 is SGHRS and CDR2 is YFSETQ. The CDR3 spans 16 residues. The CDR3 here is CASSLAGSEQSGEQYV. The CDR3 nucleotides read TGCGCCAGCAGCTTGGCCGGGTCCGAACAATCGGGGGAGCAGTACGTC.

The rearrangement links TRBV30 to TRBJ1-1, with D perhaps TRBD1 (5 bases). The V gene's germline CDR1 is GTSNPN and CDR2 SVGIG (reference sequence). V shed 4 bases and J shed 0 bases, with 21 bases lying between them. This CDR3 region has 17 residues. CDR3 coding DNA: TGTGCCTGGAAGGGGTCGGGAGGGGTTGGAATGAACACTGAAGCTTTCTTT. This codes for CAWKGSGGVGMNTEAFF.

The V gene is TRBV4-3, the J gene TRBJ2-3; D is possibly TRBD1 or TRBD2 (5 bases each). The CDR3 is 17 residues long. Trimming cost V 0 bases and J 0 bases, with 13 bases left between them. The germline gives CDR1 LGHNA, CDR2 YSLEER. The CDR3 protein is CASSQDGTGTSTDTQYF. The CDR3 coding sequence is TGCGCCAGCAGCCAAGATGGGACGGGAACAAGCACAGATACGCAGTATTTT.

The gene calls are TRBV2 and TRBJ2-3; D is possibly TRBD2 (7 bases). V gave up 6 bases and J gave up 0 bases, with 10 bases separating them. The CDR3 loop spans 14 amino acids. Per germline, CDR1 SNHLY and CDR2 FYNNEI. CDR3 DNA sequence: TGTGCCAGCAGGAGGGGGGGGAGCACAGATACGCAGTATTTT. This sequence encodes CASRRGGSTDTQYF.

As regards this clone: Other DNA sequences in the sample encode the same CDR3. The chain links TRBV2 to TRBJ2-1; D remains ambiguous. Trimming pared 5 bases from V and 9 bases from J, leaving 8 bases between. Germline loops: CDR1 SNHLY, CDR2 FYNNEI. This CDR3 is built from 11 residues. CDR3 amino acids: CASSLSSEQFF. The CDR3 DNA is TGTGCCAGCAGTCTGAGCAGTGAGCAGTTCTTC.

J is TRBJ1-3 and V is TRBV30, with TRBD1 identical over 8 bases. The CDR3 spans 15 residues. Germline loops: CDR1 GTSNPN, CDR2 SVGIG (reference sequence). V trimming: 0 bases; J trimming: 4 bases; junction bases outside the gene matches: 5. In DNA, the CDR3 is TGTGCCTGGAGTGTACTCAGGGGGCCGGGAAACACCATATATTTT. Its translation: CAWSVLRGPGNTIYF.

In this sample, this clone turned up once. J is TRBJ2-5 and V is TRBV6-5; 8 bases align to TRBD1. The CDR3 is 15 amino acids. V was clipped by 6 bases and J by 3 bases; unmatched bases: 9. CDR1 is MNHEY and CDR2 is SVGAGI in the germline V gene. The DNA of the CDR3 is TGTGCCAGCAGCACACAGGGGGGTTGGAAAGAGACCCAGTACTTC. It encodes CASSTQGGWKETQYF.

The chain links TRBV30 to TRBJ2-1; D remains ambiguous. The length of the CDR3 is 12 residues. Germline assignment: CDR1 GTSNPN and CDR2 SVGIG (reference sequence). Trimming pared 4 bases from V and 4 bases from J, leaving 8 bases between. CDR3 DNA sequence: TGTGCCTGGACGAAGGAATACAATGAGCAGTTCTTC. Amino acids: CAWTKEYNEQFF.